This TCR beta chain was observed in a study of blood T cell repertoires in COVID-19. This clone came up once. Residents of about two dozen US areas, aged roughly 18 to 89 years, made up the participants. In assigning cohorts, the study relied on participant-reported clinical history. Produced via immunoSEQ multiplex PCR; TCRdb's table is partial and in-frame only. This sample has over 200,000 clones, with about four fifths found just once. What was sequenced was PBMCs or T cells enriched from blood (not recorded which). The TCR comes from a woman aged 45-65 years with acute COVID-19.

CDR3 protein: CSASWGGQLGNQPQHF. CDR3 DNA sequence: TGCAGTGCTAGTTGGGGGGGGCAGTTAGGAAATCAGCCCCAGCATTTT. The V gene is TRBV20-1, the J gene TRBJ1-5; possible D gene TRBD1, 6 bases. Looked up from germline, CDR1 is DFQATT and CDR2 is SNEGSKA (reference sequence). Trimming pared 3 bases from V and 4 bases from J, leaving 19 bases between. This CDR3 region has 16 residues.